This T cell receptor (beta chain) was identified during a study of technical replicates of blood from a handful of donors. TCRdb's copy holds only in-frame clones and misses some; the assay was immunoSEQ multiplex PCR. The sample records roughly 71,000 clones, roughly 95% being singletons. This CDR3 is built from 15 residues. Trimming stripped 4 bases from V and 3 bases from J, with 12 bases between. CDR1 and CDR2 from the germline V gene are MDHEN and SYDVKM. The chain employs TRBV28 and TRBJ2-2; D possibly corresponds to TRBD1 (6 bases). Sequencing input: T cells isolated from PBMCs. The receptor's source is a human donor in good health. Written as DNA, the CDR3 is TGTGCCAGCAGTTATGGGGGCGCGGACACCGGGGAGCTGTTTTTT. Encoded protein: CASSYGGADTGELFF.